This T cell receptor (beta chain) was retrieved from a study of blood T cell repertoires in COVID-19. Study information: The analysed material was cDNA or gDNA that came from T cells, B-cell-depleted T cells, or PBMCs.

CDR1 MGHRA and CDR2 YSYEKL come from the germline V gene. The CDR3 contains 15 residues. Trimming pared 0 bases from V and 3 bases from J, leaving 9 bases between. Measured with immunoSEQ multiplex PCR; TCRdb has only the in-frame clones, and not every one. This repertoire shows about 160,000 clones, 80% to 90% found once; its top ten account for about 11%. The sequencing sample was made of peripheral blood. The J gene is TRBJ1-5, the V gene TRBV4-1; D remains ambiguous. The sequence was collected from a human donor in a cohort sampled during active COVID-19. The CDR3, as DNA: TGCGCCAGCAGCCAAGAGGGAGATACCAATCAGCCCCAGCATTTT. Translating it yields CASSQEGDTNQPQHF.